The 21 T cell receptor beta chains given below trace back to one sample, sequenced in a study of shared clonotypes between healthy human individuals. Sequencing was performed with immunoSEQ multiplex PCR; in TCRdb, only in-frame clones are kept and a portion is missing. This table has more than 850,000 clones, approximately 78% appearing once. The sample taken for sequencing was memory CD4+ T cells from PBMCs. The subset: CD45RA-negative fraction. Receptors originate from a man younger than 35 in good health. Some clones in this sample may be carry-over from other donors' samples.

V gene TRBV11-2 combines with J gene TRBJ1-2, with a tentative D call TRBD1 (5 bases). The CDR3 has 16 residues. The V end was cut by 1 base, the J end by 4 bases, with 16 bases between. CDR1 is SGHAT and CDR2 is FQNNGV in the germline V gene. CDR3 bases: TGTGCCAGCAGCTTAGGGGCAGGGAGCCCCGTCTATGGCTACACCTTC. The encoded protein is CASSLGAGSPVYGYTF.

CDR3 in amino acids: CASSEYGEQYF. As DNA, the CDR3 is TGTGCCAGCAGTGAATATGGGGAGCAGTACTTC. This chain links TRBV6-1 with TRBJ2-7; D not certain. Trimming took off 2 bases at V and 7 bases at J, with 6 bases between the two ends. Per the germline V gene, CDR1 is MNHNS and CDR2 is SASEGT. The CDR3 length is 11 residues.

J is TRBJ2-1 and V is TRBV30, with D unresolved. Per the germline V gene, CDR1 is GTSNPN and CDR2 is SVGIG (reference sequence). V dropped 0 bases and J dropped 7 bases, with 13 bases sitting between them. The CDR3 consists of 14 residues. The CDR3 region has the DNA TGTGCCTGGAGTGTCGCCCGCGTCTCGAATGAGCAGTTCTTC. This encodes CAWSVARVSNEQFF.

The chain combines TRBV10-1 with TRBJ2-7; D is undetermined. Germline loops: CDR1 WNHNN, CDR2 SYGVQD (reference sequence). Trimming stripped 3 bases from V and 6 bases from J, with 3 bases between. This CDR3 has 10 amino acids. The CDR3 DNA reads TGCGCCAGCAGTGACTGCGAGCAGTACTTC. Its translation: CASSDCEQYF.

This clone was counted ten times or more. The chain employs TRBV19 and TRBJ1-2, with D possibly matching TRBD1 (5 bases). The length of the CDR3 is 14 residues. Germline-derived CDR1 and CDR2 are LNHDA and SQIVND (reference sequence). With 5 bases removed from V and 7 bases from J, the gap between germline ends came to 17 bases. DNA of the CDR3: TGTGCCAGTAGTCCCCAGGGCCGAGTATTTGGCTACACCTTC. Amino acid sequence: CASSPQGRVFGYTF. Variable domain in full (rest from reference TRBV19 and TRBJ1-2): DGGITQSPKYLFRKEGQNVTLSCEQNLNHDAMYWYRQDPGQGLRLIYYSQIVNDFQKGDIAEGYSVSREKKESFPLTVTSAQKNPTAFYLCASSPQGRVFGYTFGSGTRLTVV.

V and J are TRBV27 and TRBJ2-2; 12 bases are a match to TRBD2. Germline-derived CDR1 and CDR2 are MNHEY and SMNVEV (reference sequence). V lost 5 bases to trimming and J lost 6 bases; unmatched junction nucleotides: 7. The CDR3 is 16 amino acids. CDR3 protein: CASSRYLAGGAGELFF. As DNA, the CDR3 is TGTGCCAGCAGTCGGTACCTAGCGGGAGGGGCCGGGGAGCTGTTTTTT.

V and J are TRBV5-1 and TRBJ2-1; the match to TRBD2 covers 10 bases. The CDR3 contains 16 residues. V lost 4 bases to trimming and J lost 1 base; unmatched junction nucleotides: 5. Germline CDR1 is SGHRS and CDR2 is YFSETQ. CDR3 loop: CASSVLAGMSYNEQFF. The CDR3 DNA reads as TGCGCCAGCAGCGTACTAGCGGGGATGTCCTACAATGAGCAGTTCTTC.

The V and J genes are TRBV28 and TRBJ1-2; D may be TRBD1 (6 bases). This CDR3 is built from 15 residues. V lost 6 bases to trimming and J lost 4 bases, with 18 bases between them. Germline-derived CDR1 and CDR2 are MDHEN and SYDVKM. The DNA of the CDR3 is TGTGCCAGCAGAGGATGGACAGAGCCAACCTATGGCTACACCTTC. Its protein product is CASRGWTEPTYGYTF.

This clone was detected only a few times. V usage is TRBV2 and J usage is TRBJ2-2; 14 nucleotides match TRBD2. CDR3 length: 15 amino acids. Germline V gene data show CDR1 as SNHLY and CDR2 as FYNNEI. V was clipped by 6 bases and J by 6 bases; unmatched bases: 3. The CDR3 DNA is TGTGCCAGCAGGGGGACTAGCGGGAGTGCCGGGGAGCTGTTTTTT. Its protein is CASRGTSGSAGELFF.

The chain employs TRBV28 and TRBJ2-3, with D perhaps matching TRBD1 or TRBD2 (5 bases each). Germline V gene data show CDR1 as MDHEN and CDR2 as SYDVKM. The CDR3 is 11 amino acids. The V end lost 11 bases, the J end lost 4 bases, and 10 bases lay between the germline ends. The CDR3 DNA follows: TGTGCCGGGGGTAATGCAGATACGCAGTATTTT. Its protein is CAGGNADTQYF.

The chain joins TRBV28 to TRBJ1-3; the D gene is possibly TRBD1 (6 bases). Trimming left V 0 bases short and J 0 bases short, with 6 bases between. The CDR3 sequence is 15 residues long. Germline V gene sequence: CDR1 MDHEN, CDR2 SYDVKM. This CDR3 is CASSLWGASGNTIYF. The CDR3 coding sequence is TGTGCCAGCAGTTTATGGGGGGCCTCTGGAAACACCATATATTTT.

A few counts support this clone. The V call is TRBV7-9, the J call TRBJ2-3, with TRBD2 identical over 15 bases. Germline V CDR1 and CDR2: SEHNR, FQNEAQ (reference sequence). The V gene end was trimmed by 4 bases and the J gene end by 6 bases; junction bases not matched to a gene: 5. The CDR3 sequence is 16 residues long. The CDR3 DNA reads as TGTGCCAGCAGCTCCGGGACTAGCGGGAGGAGGGATACGCAGTATTTT. Protein: CASSSGTSGRRDTQYF. The full variable domain, completed using reference TRBV7-9 and TRBJ2-3, is DTGVSQNPRHKITKRGQNVTFRCDPISEHNRLYWYRQTLGQGPEFLTYFQNEAQLEKSRLLSDRFSAERPKGSFSTLEIQRTEQGDSAMYLCASSSGTSGRRDTQYFGPGTRLTVL.

The chain uses TRBV6-1 and TRBJ2-5; no definite D call. The V and J ends lost 4 bases and 2 bases respectively, with 11 bases between them. Germline CDR1 reads MNHNS; CDR2 reads SASEGT. The CDR3 totals 14 residues. The CDR3 coding sequence is TGTGCCAGCAGTGGAGTCAGCAATCAAGAGACCCAGTACTTC. It yields the protein CASSGVSNQETQYF.

This clone was detected a few times. This chain uses TRBV18 with TRBJ1-2; D call uncertain. CDR1 and CDR2 (germline): KGHSH, LQKENI. CDR3 length equals 14 residues. V gave up 1 base and J gave up 5 bases, with 11 bases separating them. CDR3: CASSPQGLGYGYTF. The CDR3 nucleotides are TGTGCCAGCTCACCACAAGGTTTAGGGTATGGCTACACCTTC.

This clone was picked up many times. This chain links TRBV21-1 with TRBJ1-5. TRBV21-1 is recorded as a pseudogene. This CDR3 contains 17 residues. The CDR3 sequence: CATFHSRDGNSNQPQHF. The CDR3 DNA reads TGTGCCACCTTCCATTCCCGGGACGGAAATAGCAATCAGCCCCAGCATTTT.

Comments on this clone: Other DNA sequences in this specimen translate into the identical CDR3. V and J are TRBV7-2 and TRBJ1-1; D may be TRBD1 (6 bases). Germline values: CDR1 SGHTA, CDR2 FQGNSA. The CDR3 is made up of 15 amino acids. The V end was cut by 1 base, the J end by 0 bases, with 9 bases between. CDR3 coding DNA: TGTGCCAGCAGCTTAGGGGGGGCCTTGAACACTGAAGCTTTCTTT. It specifies CASSLGGALNTEAFF.

In nucleotides, the CDR3 is TGTGCCAGCAGCCATGAACAGGGGACCGACAATGAGCAGTTCTTC. Amino acids: CASSHEQGTDNEQFF. V is TRBV14 and J is TRBJ2-1, with 7 bases matching TRBD1. Germline assignment: CDR1 SGHDN and CDR2 FVKESK. J lost 5 bases, V lost 3 bases, and 7 bases had no gene match. CDR3 length equals 15 residues.

The V and J genes are TRBV25-1 and TRBJ2-2; unclear D gene. Germline CDR1 is MGHDK and CDR2 is SYGVNS. The CDR3 runs 14 residues. Trimming took off 1 base at V and 1 base at J, with 4 bases between the two ends. The CDR3 sequence: CASSESRNTGELFF. The CDR3 nucleotides are TGTGCCAGCAGTGAATCCAGGAACACCGGGGAGCTGTTTTTT.

V and J are TRBV2 and TRBJ2-1; D is uncertain. Germline V gives CDR1 SNHLY, CDR2 FYNNEI. This CDR3 is 12 amino acids long. V dropped 3 bases and J dropped 5 bases, with 5 bases sitting between them. CDR3 nucleotide sequence: TGTGCCAGCAGTGAGGAGAACAATGAGCAGTTCTTC. Amino acids: CASSEENNEQFF.

This clone has just a few counts. This chain's CDR3 is CASSSPGTTNEKLFF. DNA of the CDR3: TGCGCCAGCAGCTCGCCGGGGACAACTAATGAAAAACTGTTTTTT. The chain links TRBV4-1 to TRBJ1-4; no clear D gene. V lost 5 bases, J lost 0 bases, and 10 bases lay in between. This CDR3 is 15 amino acids long. Germline CDR1 is MGHRA and CDR2 is YSYEKL.

This sequence joins TRBV19 and TRBJ2-2; D perhaps matches TRBD1 (6 bases). Germline V gene sequence: CDR1 LNHDA, CDR2 SQIVND (reference sequence). This CDR3 is 15 amino acids long. V lost 4 bases to trimming and J lost 3 bases, with 12 bases between them. The CDR3: CASSTTDRDTGELFF. The CDR3, as DNA: TGTGCCAGTAGTACGACGGACAGAGACACCGGGGAGCTGTTTTTT. Full variable domain (remainder filled in from reference TRBV19 and TRBJ2-2): DGGITQSPKYLFRKEGQNVTLSCEQNLNHDAMYWYRQDPGQGLRLIYYSQIVNDFQKGDIAEGYSVSREKKESFPLTVTSAQKNPTAFYLCASSTTDRDTGELFFGEGSRLTVL.